Following are 27 T cell receptor beta chains from one sample sequenced in a study of naive and memory T cell subsets. Both TRBC1 and TRBC2 were covered by a beta constant-region primer of two equimolar oligonucleotides. MiXCR, run by TCRdb on the UMI-ligation and nested PCR reads, gives a single entry per CDR3 protein. The sample records 120,000 to 150,000 distinct CDR3 sequences, 17% being singletons. The source material was naive CD4+ T cells from blood. The source is a human donor in good health.

The CDR3 protein is CSATRTQSSSYNSPLHF. The CDR3, as DNA: TGCAGTGCAACTAGAACTCAGTCAAGCTCCTATAATTCACCCCTCCACTTT. This sequence joins TRBV20-1 and TRBJ1-6; D call uncertain. V gave up 6 bases and J gave up 0 bases, with 18 bases separating them. CDR3 size: 17 residues. CDR1 DFQATT and CDR2 SNEGSKA come from the germline V gene (reference sequence).

The gene calls are TRBV19 and TRBJ2-5; TRBD2 agrees at 13 bases. The CDR3 spans 15 residues. Looked up from germline, CDR1 is LNHDA and CDR2 is SQIVND (reference sequence). The V segment lost 6 bases and the J segment 5 bases; nucleotides outside the gene matches: 6. CDR3 nucleotide sequence: TGTGCCAGTAGCACCGGGACTAGCGGGATTGAGACCCAGTACTTC. Encoded protein: CASSTGTSGIETQYF.

This chain joins TRBV20-1 and TRBJ2-7; 10 bases are shared with TRBD1. The germline V gene encodes CDR1 DFQATT and CDR2 SNEGSKA (reference sequence). This CDR3 contains 14 residues. The V segment lost 6 bases and the J segment 4 bases; nucleotides outside the gene matches: 9. CDR3 bases: TGCAGTGCCCAGTCGGGGGACAGGGGATACGAGCAGTACTTC. Translation gives CSAQSGDRGYEQYF.

This clonotype was counted a few times. The chain employs TRBV18 and TRBJ1-5; 8 nucleotides align to TRBD1. The germline gives CDR1 KGHSH, CDR2 LQKENI. This CDR3 comprises 15 residues. The V gene end was trimmed by 4 bases and the J gene end by 2 bases; junction bases not matched to a gene: 4. CDR3 coding DNA: TGTGCCAGCTCACTGGACAGGGTAGGCAATCAGCCCCAGCATTTT. Translated, it gives CASSLDRVGNQPQHF.

This clonotype was counted between two and nine times. V and J are TRBV11-2 and TRBJ1-2; 9 bases fit TRBD1. V dropped 5 bases and J dropped 2; count of bases not matched to a gene: 9. CDR1 and CDR2 from the germline V gene are SGHAT and FQNNGV. CDR3 size: 16 residues. The CDR3 here is CASSPVAGQGNYGYTF. The CDR3 coding sequence is TGTGCCAGCAGCCCGGTAGCGGGACAGGGAAACTATGGCTACACCTTC.

V and J are TRBV20-1 and TRBJ2-7, with D possibly TRBD2 on 5 matching bases. CDR1 and CDR2 (germline): DFQATT, SNEGSKA (reference sequence). V was shortened by 7 bases and J by 7 bases, with 11 bases between the two germline ends. This CDR3 comprises 10 residues. DNA for the CDR3: TGCAGTGTTCCCGGCGGGGAGCAGTACTTC. This translates into CSVPGGEQYF.

The chain links TRBV4-2 to TRBJ2-3; 8 positions match TRBD1. J was trimmed by 0 bases and V by 4 bases; bases with no gene match: 6. CDR3 size: 16 residues. Germline V lookup: CDR1 LGHNA, CDR2 YNFKEQ. CDR3 amino acids: CASSPGTGSSTDTQYF. The CDR3, as DNA: TGTGCCAGCAGCCCGGGGACAGGCTCCAGCACAGATACGCAGTATTTT.

The V call is TRBV6-5, the J call TRBJ1-1; TRBD1 matches 8 bases. V shed 6 bases and J 1 base; nucleotides not matched to a gene: 7. The CDR3 runs 15 residues. Germline-derived CDR1 and CDR2 are MNHEY and SVGAGI. The CDR3 DNA reads as TGTGCCAGCAGCCGTACAGGGGGGTGGAACACTGAAGCTTTCTTT. It specifies CASSRTGGWNTEAFF.

V is TRBV6-6 and J is TRBJ2-7; the D is unclear. The CDR3 runs to 16 residues. The germline V gene has CDR1 MNHNY and CDR2 SVGAGI (reference sequence). V dropped 0 bases and J dropped 1 base, with 13 bases sitting between them. CDR3 amino acids: CASSYSGTKGSYEQYF. In DNA, the CDR3 is TGTGCCAGCAGTTACTCGGGTACCAAGGGATCCTACGAGCAGTACTTC.

CDR3 loop: CASSSLGQNYEQYF. The CDR3 coding sequence is TGCGCCAGCAGCTCGCTGGGCCAGAACTACGAGCAGTACTTC. This chain joins TRBV5-1 and TRBJ2-7; no firm D call. V gave up 3 bases and J gave up 3 bases, with 13 bases separating them. Germline CDR1 reads SGHRS; CDR2 reads YFSETQ. The CDR3 contains 14 residues.

The genes are TRBV11-2 and TRBJ2-5, with D hard to call. Germline V lookup: CDR1 SGHAT, CDR2 FQNNGV. The length of the CDR3 is 11 residues. V was clipped by 5 bases and J by 5 bases, with 6 bases between them. The CDR3 spells CASSPAETQYF. CDR3 nucleotides: TGTGCCAGCAGCCCCGCGGAGACCCAGTACTTC.

The J gene is TRBJ1-1, the V gene TRBV28; TRBD1 might be the D (6 bases). Germline-derived CDR1 and CDR2 are MDHEN and SYDVKM. The CDR3 totals 19 residues. Trimming pared 3 bases from V and 0 bases from J, leaving 23 bases between. The CDR3 nucleotides read TGTGCCAGCAGTTTGGCGACCACTGACAGGTCTTTCATGAACACTGAAGCTTTCTTT. It is translated as CASSLATTDRSFMNTEAFF.

The chain recombines TRBV5-1 with TRBJ2-3; 13 bases map to TRBD2. The CDR3 consists of 14 residues. Looked up from germline, CDR1 is SGHRS and CDR2 is YFSETQ. With 7 bases clipped from V and 5 bases from J, the junction kept 4 bases outside the gene matches. CDR3 bases: TGCGCCAGCCGGCGGACTAGCGGGAGAGATACGCAGTATTTT. This translates into CASRRTSGRDTQYF.

A few counts support this clonotype. The genes are TRBV20-1 and TRBJ1-6; 7 positions match TRBD1. V dropped 0 bases and J dropped 0; count of bases not matched to a gene: 5. This CDR3 spans 17 amino acids. The V gene's germline CDR1 is DFQATT and CDR2 SNEGSKA (reference sequence). In DNA, the CDR3 is TGCAGTGCTAGAGATAGACAGGGTAGCTCCTATAATTCACCCCTCCACTTT. Translation gives CSARDRQGSSYNSPLHF.

This clonotype has only a few counts. CDR3 loop: CASGENNEQFF. The CDR3 DNA follows: TGTGCCAGCGGGGAGAACAATGAGCAGTTCTTC. The V and J genes are TRBV11-3 and TRBJ2-1, with a weak D call TRBD2 (5 bases). The CDR3 extends over 11 amino acids. The germline V gene encodes CDR1 SGHNT and CDR2 YENEEA. Trimming took 8 bases from V and 5 from J, leaving 7 bases between them. Combining the CDR3 with reference TRBV11-3 and TRBJ2-1 gives the whole variable domain EAGVVQSPRYKIIEKKQPVAFWCNPISGHNTLYWYLQNLGQGPELLIRYENEEAVDDSQLPKDRFSAERLKGVDSTLKIQPAELGDSAVYLCASGENNEQFFGPGTRLTVL.

This clonotype was found a few times. V usage is TRBV7-9 and J usage is TRBJ1-2; the D is unclear. V lost 7 bases and J lost 4, with 19 bases in between. Germline CDR1 and CDR2: SEHNR and FQNEAQ (reference sequence). The CDR3 totals 15 residues. CDR3 sequence: CASIPSGEGSYGYTF. The CDR3 DNA is TGTGCCAGCATCCCCAGCGGGGAAGGCTCCTATGGCTACACCTTC.

This clonotype has more than one count but fewer than ten. The chain is built from TRBV5-1 and TRBJ2-3, with 9 positions matching TRBD2. Germline values: CDR1 SGHRS, CDR2 YFSETQ. With 4 bases clipped from V and 0 bases from J, the junction kept 6 bases outside the gene matches. This CDR3 is 16 amino acids long. The CDR3 bases are TGCGCCAGCAGCCCCTTAGCGGGAGCTAGCACAGATACGCAGTATTTT. It codes for CASSPLAGASTDTQYF.

The gene calls are TRBV7-2 and TRBJ2-1; tentative D call: TRBD2 (6 bases). CDR3 length equals 16 residues. Trimming left V 5 bases short and J 3 bases short, with 17 bases between. Looked up from germline, CDR1 is SGHTA and CDR2 is FQGNSA. CDR3 DNA sequence: TGTGCCAGCAGCCGCCGGGATAGCGGATACTACAATGAGCAGTTCTTC. Residues: CASSRRDSGYYNEQFF.

The table lists this clonotype with many counts. The rearrangement joins TRBV15 to TRBJ2-7, with 13 nucleotides matching TRBD2. The CDR3 has 17 residues. V trimming: 0 bases; J trimming: 4 bases; junction bases outside the gene matches: 6. Germline-derived CDR1 and CDR2 are LNHNV and YYDKDF (reference sequence). The CDR3 loop reads CATSRDPRLAGGYEQYF. The CDR3 DNA reads as TGTGCCACCAGCAGAGATCCCCGACTAGCGGGAGGTTACGAGCAGTACTTC.

This clonotype has only a few counts. CDR3 loop: CASSQDHGYHTDTQYF. The DNA for the CDR3 is TGCGCCAGCAGCCAAGATCACGGGTACCACACAGATACGCAGTATTTT. The chain carries TRBV4-3 and TRBJ2-3; D not resolved. Germline-derived CDR1 and CDR2 are LGHNA and YSLEER. The CDR3 contains 16 residues. With 0 bases removed from V and 2 bases from J, the gap between germline ends came to 12 bases.

The rearrangement uses TRBV5-1 and TRBJ1-1; D might be TRBD1 (6 bases). V was cut by 4 bases and J by 1 base, with 14 bases left in between. The CDR3 loop spans 15 amino acids. CDR1 is SGHRS, CDR2 YFSETQ, per germline. CDR3 nucleotide sequence: TGCGCCAGCAGCGGACTGGACAGCAGGAACACTGAAGCTTTCTTT. Amino acid sequence: CASSGLDSRNTEAFF.

This rearrangement joins TRBV20-1 to TRBJ2-3, with 8 bases identical to TRBD2. The CDR3 sequence is 14 residues long. The V and J ends lost 5 bases and 1 base, in that order; junction bases with no gene match: 5. CDR1 is DFQATT and CDR2 is SNEGSKA in the germline V gene (reference sequence). CDR3 region: CSAGGRMGTDTQYF. The CDR3 nucleotides read TGCAGTGCTGGCGGGAGGATGGGCACAGATACGCAGTATTTT.

There are a few counts of this clonotype. This sequence joins TRBV7-8 and TRBJ1-1, with 10 bases lining up with TRBD1. The germline CDR1 and CDR2 sequences are SGHVS and FQNEAQ. The CDR3 contains 16 residues. V was pared by 6 bases and J by 4 bases, with 11 bases of the junction left unmatched. The chain's CDR3 is CASRRPGGQGFTEAFF. In DNA form, the CDR3 reads TGTGCCAGCAGGCGGCCGGGGGGACAGGGGTTCACTGAAGCTTTCTTT.

This sequence joins TRBV6-5 and TRBJ1-2, with TRBD1 as a possible D gene (5 bases). CDR1 is MNHEY and CDR2 is SVGAGI in the germline V gene. The CDR3 runs to 13 residues. The ends were cut back, 5 bases at V and 2 bases at J, with 9 bases in the middle. CDR3 loop: CASSRGPNYGYTF. In DNA, the CDR3 is TGTGCCAGCAGTAGGGGACCGAACTATGGCTACACCTTC.

About this clonotype: Relative to the germline gene, one junction end is altered; a read error may explain this. V usage is TRBV6-6 and J usage is TRBJ2-1; no reliable D call. Germline-derived CDR1 and CDR2 are MNHNY and SVGAGI (reference sequence). The CDR3 extends over 11 amino acids. As DNA, the CDR3 is TGTGCCAGTAGTTGGGATGATGAGCAGTTCTTC. It is translated as CASSWDDEQFF.

The J gene is TRBJ2-1, the V gene TRBV29-1, with D perhaps TRBD2 (6 bases). V shed 4 bases and J shed 3 bases, with 19 bases lying between them. Germline V gene sequence: CDR1 SQVTM, CDR2 ANQGSEA. This CDR3 contains 16 residues. CDR3 sequence (DNA): TGCAGCGTTGTACAGCTAGGAGGGGTGAGCTACAATGAGCAGTTCTTC. Amino acid sequence: CSVVQLGGVSYNEQFF.

This clonotype was seen more than once but under ten times. The rearrangement links TRBV29-1 to TRBJ2-7; TRBD1 aligns across 10 bases. The CDR3 totals 14 residues. Germline V CDR1 and CDR2: SQVTM, ANQGSEA. V lost 5 bases and J lost 4; bases outside the gene matches: 8. The CDR3 spells CSVTPGQGTYEQYF. CDR3 sequence (DNA): TGCAGCGTTACCCCGGGACAGGGGACGTACGAGCAGTACTTC.